The entry below describes one T cell receptor (beta chain). Its antigen is not yet known. No qualities accompany the bases; no much larger clone lies one base away. Whole blood was collected in K2EDTA tubes by collaborating institutions according to the institutions' own protocols. For TCRbeta analysis, collaborators shipped samples as frozen whole blood, isolated PBMCs, or DNA extracted from either of those sample types. The immunoSEQ Assay, a bias-controlled multiplex PCR, was used to amplify TCRbeta CDR3 regions from genomic DNA. On the study's bioinformatics: Within the assay, amplification of reference gene primers was used to estimate how many nucleated cells each sample contained. To quantify the absolute abundance of each unique TCRbeta CDR3 rearrangement, sequence reads were collapsed and filtered. For each sample, productive Simpson clonality was calculated as the square root of Simpson's diversity index over productive rearrangements. Here the immuneACCESS table is served through TCRdb, limited to in-frame sequences with V and J called. Missing clones are a known gap in these copies; in checked studies unresolved V genes cover under half, and the rest lacks a known reason. The V and J calls and clone size are taken from that table; D and trimming were inferred from the DNA. Recorded for this sample are approximately 69,000 clones; around 67% of them occurred a single time. 22% of the sample is held by the ten biggest clonotypes.

This entry is derived from a study of blood T cell repertoires in COVID-19 (dated by TCRdb to 2020 to 2021). Study-level background: The collaborator samples originated in the United States, Italy and Spain and spanned the acute and convalescent phases of COVID-19. Subjects who had been exposed to COVID-19, were actively infected with it, or had recovered from it provided the deeply sampled blood TCRbeta repertoires that made up the dataset. A freely available public database, intended as a resource for researchers studying the immune response to SARS-CoV-2, is where the repertoires were released. Where HLA class I and class II types were available, the types were taken from metadata supplied by the sample provider, not from assay-based typing. Samples came from the ongoing ImmuneRACE study (first 160 participants) plus 1,254 subjects from 6 global collaborators. The sample metadata nearly always contained a de-identified subject ID, COVID-19 status, age in years and sex. The prospective study material was composed of cDNA or gDNA derived from T cells, B-cell-depleted T cells, or PBMCs. General findings and caveats noted by the study authors: Clinical and demographic metadata were provided uncurated, with the amount varying by source and participant.

Compared with germline, V lacks 3 bases and J lacks 2 bases; bases without a gene match: 7. The germline V gene encodes CDR1 SGHNT and CDR2 YENEEA. The CDR3 measures 16 amino acids from cysteine to phenylalanine. The kept DNA is CDR3 alone, 48 bases in frame from the first base. This sequence uses TRBV11-3 and TRBJ2-1, with 7 middle bases fitting TRBD1. The receptor's source is a man between 60 and 75 years old with acute or convalescent COVID-19. The sample taken for sequencing was peripheral blood. This receptor has the CDR3 CASSLFGTATYNEQFF. The bases read TGTGCCAGCAGCTTGTTTGGGACAGCCACCTACAATGAGCAGTTCTTC.